Presented here are 16 T cell receptor beta chains from one specimen sequenced in a study of T cells in Graves' hyperthyroidism and ophthalmopathy. Amplification targeted TCR beta CDR3 regions from RNA transcripts. A set of HTBI primers served as the primers for a first-round RT-PCR of the TCR CDR3. TCRdb processed the multiplex PCR reads anew with MiXCR; each CDR3 protein has one entry. The sample includes fewer than 650,000 distinct CDR3 sequences, approximately 15% seen only once; the top ten take about 4%. The specimen sequenced was blood. All receptors derive from a woman in her forties with Graves' ophthalmopathy.

The V gene is TRBV29-1, the J gene TRBJ1-1; the match to TRBD1 covers 8 bases. This CDR3 has 12 residues. Germline-derived CDR1 and CDR2 are SQVTM and ANQGSEA. After removal of 8 bases from V and 7 bases from J, the junction contained 9 bases not matched to a gene. CDR3 protein: CSSRTGTNEAFF. The CDR3 DNA reads TGCAGCTCCCGGACAGGGACAAATGAAGCTTTCTTT.

This clonotype was counted ten times or more. This rearrangement joins TRBV2 to TRBJ2-2; a possible D gene is TRBD2 (6 bases). Trimming pared 4 bases from V and 7 bases from J, leaving 16 bases between. The CDR3 consists of 15 residues. Per germline, CDR1 SNHLY and CDR2 FYNNEI. The CDR3 reads CASSALREMVGELFF. CDR3 DNA: TGTGCCAGCAGTGCGTTACGGGAGATGGTCGGGGAGCTGTTTTTT.

This clonotype was detected once. This chain joins TRBV6-1 and TRBJ1-2; the match to TRBD1 covers 7 bases. V lost 6 bases and J lost 7; bases outside the gene matches: 8. Germline V gives CDR1 MNHNS, CDR2 SASEGT. The CDR3 runs to 13 residues. The CDR3 DNA is TGTGCCAGCAGCACCATCTCAGGGGGTGGCTACACCTTC. Protein: CASSTISGGGYTF.

The chain uses TRBV6-5 and TRBJ2-7; 11 nucleotides line up with TRBD2. There are 16 residues in the CDR3. The germline gives CDR1 MNHEY, CDR2 SVGAGI. With 4 bases clipped from V and 2 bases from J, the junction kept 7 bases outside the gene matches. CDR3 bases: TGTGCCAGCAGTTTCGCTAGCGGGAGGTCTACCTACGAGCAGTACTTC. It specifies CASSFASGRSTYEQYF.

The V and J genes are TRBV11-2 and TRBJ2-5, with D perhaps TRBD2 (6 bases). V lost 1 base, J lost 2 bases, and 11 bases lay in between. The germline V gene encodes CDR1 SGHAT and CDR2 FQNNGV. The CDR3 spans 15 residues. The CDR3 is CASSLGTSYQETQYF. The DNA of the CDR3 is TGTGCCAGCAGCTTAGGAACTAGCTATCAAGAGACCCAGTACTTC.

This clonotype showed up just a few times. This chain joins TRBV7-2 and TRBJ1-2, with 8 bases matching TRBD1. This CDR3 region has 14 residues. With 1 base clipped from V and 10 bases from J, the junction kept 8 bases outside the gene matches. CDR1 is SGHTA and CDR2 is FQGNSA in the germline V gene. The CDR3 spells CASSLGTGSIDYTF. CDR3 sequence (DNA): TGTGCCAGCAGCTTAGGGACAGGGTCGATTGACTACACCTTC.

This clonotype was seen at least ten times. The chain has TRBV25-1 and TRBJ1-1, with D hard to call. Trimming left V 1 base short and J 1 base short, with 13 bases between. Germline V gene sequence: CDR1 MGHDK, CDR2 SYGVNS. The CDR3 spans 16 residues. The CDR3 sequence is CASSEFGGGPNTEAFF. The CDR3, as DNA: TGTGCCAGCAGTGAATTTGGTGGCGGACCGAACACTGAAGCTTTCTTT.

This clonotype was counted once. The chain employs TRBV7-3 and TRBJ2-2; D gene ambiguous. The V gene's germline CDR1 is SGHTA and CDR2 FQGTGA. The CDR3 loop spans 14 amino acids. V lost 3 bases, J lost 0 bases, and 5 bases lay in between. This CDR3 is CASSLFANTGELFF. The CDR3 DNA reads as TGTGCCAGCAGCTTGTTTGCGAACACCGGGGAGCTGTTTTTT.

Many counts were recorded for this clonotype. The chain links TRBV18 to TRBJ1-2, with a possible D match to TRBD1 (6 bases). Trimming cost V 3 bases and J 4 bases, with 9 bases left between them. The germline V gene has CDR1 KGHSH and CDR2 LQKENI. The length of the CDR3 is 13 residues. In nucleotides, the CDR3 is TGTGCCAGCTCACCGGGGGCAGCCTATGGCTACACCTTC. Translation: CASSPGAAYGYTF.

This clonotype has just a few counts. The chain joins TRBV7-1 to TRBJ2-5; 16 nucleotides align to TRBD2. TRBV7-1 is an ORF, with its function uncertain. V dropped 3 bases and J dropped 1; count of bases not matched to a gene: 14. The CDR3 contains 21 residues. CDR3 in amino acids: CASSSGWYRGLAGGPQETQYF. The CDR3 DNA is TGTGCCAGCAGCTCCGGGTGGTACCGGGGACTAGCGGGAGGGCCCCAAGAGACCCAGTACTTC.

This clonotype was recorded many times. The rearrangement links TRBV5-1 to TRBJ2-4; TRBD1 might be the D (6 bases). This CDR3 contains 14 residues. Germline values: CDR1 SGHRS, CDR2 YFSETQ. Trimming cost V 3 bases and J 3 bases, with 10 bases left between them. CDR3 DNA: TGCGCCAGCAGCTCTGACAGGAGCAAAAACATTCAGTACTTC. It is translated as CASSSDRSKNIQYF.

This clonotype has ten or more counts. The chain links TRBV20-1 to TRBJ2-5; tentatively, D is TRBD2 (5 bases). V lost 1 base and J lost 5, with 11 bases in between. From germline, CDR1 is DFQATT and CDR2 SNEGSKA (reference sequence). This CDR3 comprises 13 residues. The CDR3 here is CSARGTRGETQYF. The CDR3 DNA reads as TGCAGTGCTAGAGGGACTCGAGGGGAGACCCAGTACTTC.

This clonotype was detected many times. V is TRBV28 and J is TRBJ1-1, with D perhaps TRBD1 (6 bases). CDR1 and CDR2 from the germline V gene are MDHEN and SYDVKM. The CDR3 is 12 residues long. V was trimmed by 5 bases and J by 8 bases, leaving 12 bases between them. The CDR3 reads CASSLQGREAFF. In DNA form, the CDR3 reads TGTGCCAGCAGTCTCCAGGGGAGGGAAGCTTTCTTT. Variable domain in full (rest from reference TRBV28 and TRBJ1-1): DVKVTQSSRYLVKRTGEKVFLECVQDMDHENMFWYRQDPGLGLRLIYFSYDVKMKEKGDIPEGYSVSREKKERFSLILESASTNQTSMYLCASSLQGREAFFGQGTRLTVV.

The gene calls are TRBV12-3 or TRBV12-4 and TRBJ1-5, with 8 bases fitting TRBD1. The CDR3 spans 16 residues. V was pared by 3 bases and J by 5 bases, with 9 bases of the junction left unmatched. CDR3: CASSLLRTGMDQPQHF. The CDR3 DNA reads TGTGCCAGCAGTTTGTTGCGGACAGGGATGGATCAGCCCCAGCATTTT.

The table lists this clonotype with many counts. The gene calls are TRBV28 and TRBJ2-7, with 10 bases identical to TRBD1. Trimming removed 6 bases from V and 2 bases from J; junction bases left unmatched: 7. This CDR3 has 15 residues. Germline V gives CDR1 MDHEN, CDR2 SYDVKM. CDR3 in amino acids: CASREGQGITYEQYF. The CDR3 DNA follows: TGTGCCAGCAGGGAGGGACAGGGGATAACCTACGAGCAGTACTTC.

This clonotype was seen many times. This rearrangement joins TRBV6-1 to TRBJ2-7, with 11 bases aligning to TRBD1. V lost 6 bases and J lost 5; bases outside the gene matches: 12. CDR1 is MNHNS, CDR2 SASEGT, per germline. This CDR3 region has 16 residues. The CDR3 nucleotides read TGTGCCAGCAGACAAACCGGGACAGGGGGGATCAACGAGCAGTACTTC. This codes for CASRQTGTGGINEQYF.